These 30 T cell receptor beta chains were sequenced from one sample in a study of OX40 agonist ivuxolimab in advanced cancers. Method: immunoSEQ multiplex PCR; TCRdb's copy keeps in-frame clones and lacks some. The top ten clones hold around 48% of a sample with about 48,000 clones, around 90% of them seen once. This specimen was CD4+ or CD8+ T cells sorted from blood, taken in a trial of the OX40 agonist ivuxolimab. The receptors derive from an adult with an advanced solid tumor such as melanoma, head and neck, liver or kidney cancer.

This clone has just one count. V usage is TRBV7-9 and J usage is TRBJ1-2; the match to TRBD1 covers 7 bases. The V gene's germline CDR1 is SEHNR and CDR2 FQNEAQ (reference sequence). The V segment lost 1 base and the J segment 5 bases; nucleotides outside the gene matches: 4. The CDR3 covers 14 residues. CDR3 sequence: CASSLEWDRYGYTF. In DNA form, the CDR3 reads TGTGCCAGCAGCTTAGAATGGGACAGATATGGCTACACCTTC.

V is TRBV10-2 and J is TRBJ1-5; D is possibly TRBD1 (5 bases). Germline assignment: CDR1 WSHSY and CDR2 SAAADI. The ends were cut back, 4 bases at V and 2 bases at J, with 12 bases in the middle. This CDR3 contains 15 residues. The CDR3 here is CASSVPGGGNQPQHF. CDR3 coding DNA: TGCGCCAGCAGTGTCCCCGGGGGAGGCAATCAGCCCCAGCATTTT.

The V call is TRBV4-3, the J call TRBJ1-5; weak D call: TRBD1 (5 bases). The germline V gene encodes CDR1 LGHNA and CDR2 YSLEER. Trimming left V 0 bases short and J 1 base short, with 16 bases between. The CDR3 loop spans 18 amino acids. CDR3 sequence (DNA): TGCGCCAGCAGCCAAGATCGCGTGACTGGGGCGAGCAATCAGCCCCAGCATTTT. Encoded protein: CASSQDRVTGASNQPQHF.

The chain links TRBV4-1 to TRBJ2-5, with 10 bases aligning to TRBD2. The V gene end was trimmed by 2 bases and the J gene end by 2 bases; junction bases not matched to a gene: 2. Germline V gene data show CDR1 as MGHRA and CDR2 as YSYEKL. The CDR3 contains 15 residues. CDR3 protein: CASSQLLAGQETQYF. The CDR3 DNA sequence: TGCGCCAGCAGCCAACTACTAGCGGGGCAAGAGACCCAGTACTTC.

The V and J genes are TRBV18 and TRBJ1-1; D gene unclear. Between the trimmed V and J ends, which lost 2 bases and 4 bases, there was a span of 14 bases. This CDR3 is 15 amino acids long. Germline CDR1 and CDR2: KGHSH and LQKENI. CDR3 sequence: CASSPGQTTGTEAFF. The CDR3 DNA is TGTGCCAGCTCACCAGGGCAGACAACGGGCACTGAAGCTTTCTTT.

With regard to this clone: A much larger clone differs by one base, so this may be a read error. The sample holds other DNA sequences that translate to the same CDR3. The chain couples TRBV7-3 to TRBJ1-1, with D unresolved. From germline, CDR1 is SGHTA and CDR2 FQGTGA. The length of the CDR3 is 13 residues. The V and J ends lost 2 bases and 5 bases respectively, with 9 bases between them. The CDR3 protein is CASSLGYGTEAFF. The CDR3 DNA is TGTGCCAGCAGCTTAGGGTATGGTACTGAAGCTTTCTTT.

The rearrangement links TRBV14 to TRBJ2-7; no clear D gene. V lost 1 base to trimming and J lost 11 bases, with 12 bases between them. The CDR3 is made up of 12 amino acids. CDR1 and CDR2 (germline): SGHDN, FVKESK. This CDR3 reads CASSQAGHAEYF. The DNA of the CDR3 is TGTGCCAGCAGCCAAGCAGGCCACGCCGAGTACTTC.

The J gene is TRBJ2-2, the V gene TRBV6-4, with 8 bases fitting TRBD1. The CDR3 length is 16 residues. Germline trimming cut 1 base from V and 4 bases from J; bases unmatched to any gene: 5. Germline CDR1 is MRHNA and CDR2 is SNTAGT. The CDR3 here is CASSDLGQGSTGELFF. CDR3 in DNA: TGTGCCAGCAGTGACTTAGGACAGGGCAGCACCGGGGAGCTGTTTTTT.

The chain has TRBV5-4 and TRBJ1-2, with 7 bases that match TRBD1. CDR3 length: 15 residues. Germline values: CDR1 SGHNT, CDR2 YYREEE (reference sequence). The J segment lost 4 bases and the V segment lost 1 base, leaving 7 bases of the junction unmatched. This CDR3 reads CASSLFQGDIYGYTF. The CDR3 DNA reads TGTGCCAGCAGCTTGTTCCAGGGGGATATCTATGGCTACACCTTC.

The chain couples TRBV12-5 to TRBJ1-1, with D possibly being TRBD1 (5 bases). Germline V gives CDR1 LGHNT, CDR2 FRNRAP. With 3 bases removed from V and 3 bases from J, the gap between germline ends came to 8 bases. The CDR3 covers 13 residues. This chain's CDR3 is CASGFRGHTEAFF. In DNA, the CDR3 is TGTGCTAGTGGTTTTAGGGGCCACACTGAAGCTTTCTTT. Complete variable domain (other parts from reference TRBV12-5 and TRBJ1-1): DARVTQTPRHKVTEMGQEVTMRCQPILGHNTVFWYRQTMMQGLELLAYFRNRAPLDDSGMPKDRFSAEMPDATLATLKIQPSEPRDSAVYFCASGFRGHTEAFFGQGTRLTVV.

This chain links TRBV9 with TRBJ1-4, with 7 bases lining up with TRBD1. Germline trimming cut 0 bases from V and 4 bases from J; bases unmatched to any gene: 6. The CDR3 runs to 16 residues. Germline V CDR1 and CDR2: SGDLS, YYNGEE. CDR3 coding DNA: TGTGCCAGCAGCGTAGAAGGACAGGATCTTAATGAAAAACTGTTTTTT. Amino acid sequence: CASSVEGQDLNEKLFF. The full variable domain, its missing parts supplied by reference TRBV9 and TRBJ1-4, is DSGVTQTPKHLITATGQRVTLRCSPRSGDLSVYWYQQSLDQGLQFLIQYYNGEERAKGNILERFSAQQFPDLHSELNLSSLELGDSALYFCASSVEGQDLNEKLFFGSGTQLSVL.

The chain recombines TRBV14 with TRBJ2-1; maybe TRBD1 (5 bases). Trimming removed 4 bases at V and 4 bases at J, with 14 bases between. This CDR3 comprises 15 residues. The germline V gene encodes CDR1 SGHDN and CDR2 FVKESK. Here the CDR3 reads CASSRGQITYNEQFF. For the CDR3, the DNA is TGTGCCAGCAGCCGGGGCCAGATCACGTACAATGAGCAGTTCTTC.

This clone was seen just once. The chain carries TRBV4-3 and TRBJ1-4; D is uncertain. The V gene's germline CDR1 is LGHNA and CDR2 YSLEER. The V end lost 0 bases, the J end lost 6 bases, and 20 bases lay between the germline ends. The CDR3 is 18 residues long. The CDR3 sequence: CASSQDRALGVMDEKLFF. The CDR3 coding sequence is TGCGCCAGCAGCCAAGATAGAGCACTCGGGGTGATGGATGAAAAACTGTTTTTT.

The chain employs TRBV5-1 and TRBJ1-1; the D is unclear. The CDR3 has 13 residues. V lost 0 bases, J lost 2 bases, and 5 bases lay in between. CDR1 is SGHRS, CDR2 YFSETQ, per germline. CDR3 amino acids: CASSLADNTEAFF. In DNA form, the CDR3 reads TGCGCCAGCAGCTTGGCCGACAACACTGAAGCTTTCTTT.

The rearrangement links TRBV7-8 to TRBJ1-3; no firm D call. Trimming left V 1 base short and J 3 bases short, with 10 bases between. Per germline, CDR1 SGHVS and CDR2 FQNEAQ. CDR3 length: 15 residues. The CDR3 bases are TGTGCCAGCAGCTTAGAACGGTTTATTGGAAACACCATATATTTT. Protein: CASSLERFIGNTIYF.

The V and J genes are TRBV7-8 and TRBJ1-1; TRBD1 is a possible D gene (6 bases). CDR1 and CDR2 from the germline V gene are SGHVS and FQNEAQ. Trimming removed 4 bases at V and 3 bases at J, with 15 bases between. This CDR3 is 15 amino acids long. This CDR3 is CASSSLQGLDTEAFF. The DNA of the CDR3 is TGTGCCAGCAGCTCGTTACAGGGTTTAGACACTGAAGCTTTCTTT.

The chain recombines TRBV6-5 with TRBJ2-3, with 11 bases aligning to TRBD2. Germline-derived CDR1 and CDR2 are MNHEY and SVGAGI. The V segment lost 6 bases and the J segment 2 bases; nucleotides outside the gene matches: 4. The CDR3 covers 15 residues. CDR3 sequence: CASRLTSGATDTQYF. The CDR3 nucleotides are TGTGCCAGCAGACTGACTAGCGGGGCCACAGATACGCAGTATTTT.

V and J are TRBV15 and TRBJ2-2, with TRBD2 identical over 8 bases. The V segment lost 5 bases and the J segment 6 bases; nucleotides outside the gene matches: 5. The CDR3 has 14 amino acids. Germline V lookup: CDR1 LNHNV, CDR2 YYDKDF (reference sequence). CDR3 nucleotides: TGTGCCACCAGCGGAGCGGGACTAGCCGGGGAGCTGTTTTTT. Protein product: CATSGAGLAGELFF.

CDR3 sequence (DNA): TGTGCCAGCAGTTACGCCGGACAGGGACTCGTGGAGCAGTACTTC. Protein: CASSYAGQGLVEQYF. The rearrangement joins TRBV6-5 to TRBJ2-7; 8 nucleotides agree with TRBD1. Germline V gives CDR1 MNHEY, CDR2 SVGAGI. Losses at the gene ends were 2 bases for V and 7 bases for J; bases not matched to a gene: 10. The CDR3 sequence is 15 residues long.

The chain employs TRBV6-6 and TRBJ2-5; 8 bases agree with TRBD2. V gave up 0 bases and J gave up 1 base; unmatched junction bases: 4. Germline V gene lookup returns CDR1 MNHNY and CDR2 SVGAGI (reference sequence). The CDR3 is made up of 16 amino acids. The CDR3 DNA is TGTGCCAGCAGTTACTCCGGCGGGGGGACCCAAGAGACCCAGTACTTC. Amino acid sequence: CASSYSGGGTQETQYF.

The V gene is TRBV28, the J gene TRBJ1-5, with TRBD1 as a possible D gene (5 bases). The V gene's germline CDR1 is MDHEN and CDR2 SYDVKM. The length of the CDR3 is 17 residues. Trimming took off 4 bases at V and 5 bases at J, with 21 bases between the two ends. CDR3 DNA: TGTGCCAGCAGTTCCACCCACACGTCAGGGCTAGATCAGCCCCAGCATTTT. It translates to CASSSTHTSGLDQPQHF.

The chain is built from TRBV5-1 and TRBJ2-7; D tentatively fits TRBD1 or TRBD2 (5 bases each). The V and J ends lost 0 bases and 1 base respectively, with 8 bases between them. CDR3 size: 14 residues. CDR1 SGHRS and CDR2 YFSETQ come from the germline V gene. DNA for the CDR3: TGCGCCAGCAGCTTGGGGGACCATTCCTACGAGCAGTACTTC. As protein: CASSLGDHSYEQYF.

This clone was picked up one time. This sequence joins TRBV14 and TRBJ2-7; D call uncertain. V was pared by 3 bases and J by 2 bases, with 8 bases between. The germline gives CDR1 SGHDN, CDR2 FVKESK. The CDR3 loop spans 13 amino acids. CDR3 DNA sequence: TGTGCCAGCAGCCAGAGTGGGACCTACGAGCAGTACTTC. The encoded protein is CASSQSGTYEQYF.

This chain links TRBV5-1 with TRBJ1-1; 7 bases fit TRBD1. The V gene's germline CDR1 is SGHRS and CDR2 YFSETQ. The V segment lost 4 bases and the J segment 2 bases; nucleotides outside the gene matches: 5. This CDR3 has 14 amino acids. CDR3 region: CASSTTGANTEAFF. The CDR3 coding sequence is TGCGCCAGCAGCACCACAGGGGCCAACACTGAAGCTTTCTTT.

This clone was detected only once. The chain links TRBV5-6 to TRBJ2-7; the D gene is possibly TRBD2 (6 bases). In germline, CDR1 is SGHDT, CDR2 YYEEEE. With 4 bases removed from V and 7 bases from J, the gap between germline ends came to 12 bases. CDR3 length: 12 residues. CDR3 in DNA: TGTGCCAGCAGCCCCTTTGCGGGAGAGCAGTACTTC. Translating gives CASSPFAGEQYF.

The rearrangement joins TRBV6-5 to TRBJ2-3; TRBD2 matches 13 bases. V dropped 0 bases and J dropped 4; count of bases not matched to a gene: 1. CDR1 is MNHEY, CDR2 SVGAGI, per germline. The CDR3 has 16 residues. The CDR3 sequence is CASSYSGTSGADTQYF. For the CDR3, the DNA is TGTGCCAGCAGTTACTCCGGGACTAGCGGGGCAGATACGCAGTATTTT.

This chain connects TRBV27 to TRBJ2-7; the match to TRBD2 covers 12 bases. This CDR3 comprises 15 residues. Germline values: CDR1 MNHEY, CDR2 SMNVEV (reference sequence). V lost 5 bases and J lost 4; bases outside the gene matches: 6. CDR3 in amino acids: CASSPGTSGSYEQYF. The CDR3 DNA reads as TGTGCCAGCAGTCCAGGGACTAGCGGGTCTTACGAGCAGTACTTC.

The rearrangement links TRBV4-3 to TRBJ2-1, with 16 bases that match TRBD2. The CDR3 consists of 17 residues. CDR1 and CDR2 (germline): LGHNA, YSLEER. The ends lost 0 bases at V and 7 bases at J; junction bases unmatched: 3. CDR3 amino acids: CASSQDGTSGGDNEQFF. As DNA, the CDR3 is TGCGCCAGCAGCCAAGATGGGACTAGCGGGGGGGATAATGAGCAGTTCTTC.

This chain connects TRBV10-3 to TRBJ2-1; TRBD2 aligns across 8 bases. This CDR3 is built from 16 residues. CDR1 is ENHRY, CDR2 SYGVKD, per germline. V trimming: 8 bases; J trimming: 6 bases; junction bases outside the gene matches: 15. CDR3 sequence (DNA): TGTGCCATCGGCGGTTCGGCGGGGGGATCGGGCAATGAGCAGTTCTTC. It translates to CAIGGSAGGSGNEQFF.

The sample holds a few counts of this clone. This chain uses TRBV5-4 with TRBJ1-1; 7 bases line up with TRBD1. Germline V CDR1 and CDR2: SGHNT, YYREEE (reference sequence). The J segment lost 4 bases and the V segment lost 1 base, leaving 4 bases of the junction unmatched. The CDR3 loop spans 14 amino acids. The CDR3 sequence: CASSLLSGGTEAFF. The CDR3 coding sequence is TGTGCCAGCAGCTTGTTATCAGGGGGCACTGAAGCTTTCTTT.